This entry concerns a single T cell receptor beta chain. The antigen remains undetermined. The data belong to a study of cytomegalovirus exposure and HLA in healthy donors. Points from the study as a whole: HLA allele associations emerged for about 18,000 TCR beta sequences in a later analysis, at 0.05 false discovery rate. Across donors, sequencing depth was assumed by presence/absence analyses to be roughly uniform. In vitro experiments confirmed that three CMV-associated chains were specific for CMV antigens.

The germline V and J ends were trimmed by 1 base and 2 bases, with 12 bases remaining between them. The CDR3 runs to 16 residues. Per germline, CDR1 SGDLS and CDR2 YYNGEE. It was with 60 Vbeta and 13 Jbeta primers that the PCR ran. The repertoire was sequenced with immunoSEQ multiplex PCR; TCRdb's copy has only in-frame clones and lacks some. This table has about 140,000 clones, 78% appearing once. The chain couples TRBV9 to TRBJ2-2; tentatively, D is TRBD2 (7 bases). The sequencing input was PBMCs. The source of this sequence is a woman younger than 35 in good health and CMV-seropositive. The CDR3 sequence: CASSVFAGANTGELFF. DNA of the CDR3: TGTGCCAGCAGCGTATTCGCGGGGGCCAACACCGGGGAGCTGTTTTTT. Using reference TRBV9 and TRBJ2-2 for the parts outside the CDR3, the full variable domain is DSGVTQTPKHLITATGQRVTLRCSPRSGDLSVYWYQQSLDQGLQFLIQYYNGEERAKGNILERFSAQQFPDLHSELNLSSLELGDSALYFCASSVFAGANTGELFFGEGSRLTVL.